This T cell receptor (beta chain) was sequenced for a study of shared clonotypes between healthy human individuals. Naive CD8 populations comprised CD45RO-negative cells positively selected for CCR7, excluding terminally differentiated effector memory CD45RA+ cells. Points on this clone: Its specificity is not known.

Splitting of each subset's genomic DNA was done evenly across several immunoSEQ plates. Assay: immunoSEQ multiplex PCR; the TCRdb copy retains only in-frame clones and omits some. This sample carries roughly 1,800,000 clones, about 95% of them seen once, and the ten largest clones take approximately 1%. Study results and limitations: Clonotype sharing among donors, it was expected, would be affected by sequencing depth. Roughly 5% of naive CD4 clonotypes were common to a handful of donors. Represented diversity (both genetic and exposure-history) was limited by the small number of donors.

The length of the CDR3 is 13 residues. CDR1 and CDR2 from the germline V gene are SQVTM and ANQGSEA. V dropped 1 base and J dropped 6; count of bases not matched to a gene: 6. Input material: naive CD8+ T cells sorted from blood. This clonotype originated in a young man in good health. The genes are TRBV29-1 and TRBJ2-7; 7 bases are a match to TRBD1. The CDR3 here is CSVEGQGSVEQYF. The CDR3 nucleotides read TGCAGCGTTGAAGGACAGGGTTCTGTCGAGCAGTACTTC.